This TCR beta chain was recorded in a study of blood T cell repertoires in COVID-19. Overall study: Sites across the United States, Italy and Spain contributed samples from acute and convalescent COVID-19.

Across 20 to 25 US areas, participants ranged in age from 18 to 89 years. Participants' own reports of clinical history determined their cohort assignment. In the study's own analysis: Reference gene primer amplification gave nucleated cell count estimates. Sequencing used immunoSEQ multiplex PCR; TCRdb keeps in-frame clones, though not all of them. D and trimming were read from the DNA, whereas the V and J calls and clone size are those reported in that table. The sample has approximately 240,000 clones, approximately 90% seen once. This receptor was taken from a woman aged 18-29 years in a cohort exposed to, infected with or recovered from COVID-19 (not recorded which). The sequencing sample was made of PBMCs or T cells enriched from blood (not recorded which).

The CDR3 loop reads CASSLAGTTEAFF. CDR3 nucleotides: TGTGCCAGCAGCTTGGCAGGTACCACTGAAGCTTTCTTT. The chain recombines TRBV5-4 with TRBJ1-1; no clear D gene. The V and J ends lost 0 bases and 4 bases respectively, with 7 bases between them. This CDR3 is 13 amino acids long. Germline V gene lookup returns CDR1 SGHNT and CDR2 YYREEE (reference sequence).